The following is a TCR beta chain sequence with its context. Its antigen is currently unknown. Produced via immunoSEQ multiplex PCR; TCRdb's table is partial and in-frame only. Here the sample spans under 20,000 clones, roughly 72% being singletons. A marrow graft followed busulfan-fludarabine conditioning, with cyclophosphamide on days +3 and +4. This entry is derived from a study of T cells after posttransplantation cyclophosphamide. Study-wide findings and caveats: Tissue-infiltrating T cells from skin or gut overlapped little with blood T cells. TRB clonality was highly associated with recipient CMV seropositivity and reactivation. Later post-transplant blood repertoires were often dominated by donor CD8+ memory clones.

Losses at the gene ends were 4 bases for V and 0 bases for J; bases not matched to a gene: 7. CDR1 and CDR2 from the germline V gene are SGDLS and YYNGEE. The CDR3 is 16 amino acids. The chain combines TRBV9 with TRBJ2-3; 8 bases match TRBD1. This specimen was PBMCs, taken after an allogeneic stem cell transplant with post-transplant cyclophosphamide. This receptor was obtained from a male patient between 25 and 39 years old who received an allogeneic stem cell transplant from a related donor, was CMV-positive, and had acute GVHD only. Part of the T cell pool may stem from the graft donor. CDR3 region: CASSLDRGRSTDTQYF. The CDR3, as DNA: TGTGCCAGCAGCCTAGACAGGGGCCGAAGCACAGATACGCAGTATTTT.